The T cell receptor beta chain under discussion was sequenced for a study of T cells in Graves' hyperthyroidism and ophthalmopathy. Study-wide context: Peripheral blood was acquired at first diagnosis, ahead of any therapy whatsoever. Study findings and constraints: Within blood appeared most thyroid clonotypes that had expanded above 0.001. A 13 V-J signature model discriminated ophthalmopathy versus stable hyperthyroidism.

V gave up 5 bases and J gave up 2 bases, with 13 bases separating them. The CDR3 contains 14 residues. The germline V gene has CDR1 SGHVS and CDR2 FNYEAQ. It was RNA transcripts that yielded the amplified TCR beta CDR3 regions. HTBI primers drove first-round RT-PCR of the TCR CDR3. One entry per CDR3 protein, called by TCRdb with MiXCR from the multiplex PCR reads. The profile shows hundreds of thousands of distinct CDR3 sequences, roughly 40% of them singletons. Fresh 10 ml peripheral blood yielded PBMCs. Comment on this clonotype: The antigen remains undetermined.

Specimen: blood. The gene calls are TRBV7-6 and TRBJ2-7; D may match TRBD1 or TRBD2 (6 bases each). This TCR came from a man between 18 and 29 years old with Graves' hyperthyroidism. In DNA, the CDR3 is TGTGCCAGCAGCCCAATCGGGGGCGCCTACGAGCAGTACTTC. Its protein is CASSPIGGAYEQYF.